This T cell receptor beta chain was obtained from a study of T cells after yellow fever vaccination. This CDR3 has 13 residues. Germline V gene lookup returns CDR1 SGDLS and CDR2 YYNGEE. V lost 5 bases and J lost 5, with 13 bases in between. TCRdb redid the calling of the 5' RACE reads with MiXCR, one entry per CDR3 protein. The table lists some 340,000 distinct CDR3 sequences, roughly 10% of them singletons. This clonotype was detected only a few times. The clonotype comes from a man younger than 35 who received the YFV17D yellow fever vaccine. The material was CD4+ T cells sorted from PBMCs, obtained 45 days after the yellow fever booster vaccination. The chain carries TRBV9 and TRBJ2-5; no reliable D call. This CDR3 is CASSRSAPETQYF. The CDR3, as DNA: TGTGCCAGCAGTCGGTCAGCCCCCGAGACCCAGTACTTC.